The next 9 T cell receptor beta chains were all read from a single sample in a study of blood T cell repertoires in COVID-19. The method was immunoSEQ multiplex PCR; TCRdb's version includes in-frame clones alone and lacks a portion of them. The sample lists 200,000 to 250,000 clones, more than 80% occurring once. Sequencing used peripheral blood. All receptors derive from a young man with COVID-19, enrolled during active disease.

The chain couples TRBV5-4 to TRBJ1-2, with TRBD1 identical over 9 bases. CDR3 size: 14 residues. Germline V gene lookup returns CDR1 SGHNT and CDR2 YYREEE (reference sequence). After removal of 1 base from V and 8 bases from J, the junction contained 6 bases not matched to a gene. The CDR3 DNA is TGTGCCAGCAGCTTGACAGGGGGCGGGGTAGGCTACACCTTC. Amino acid sequence: CASSLTGGGVGYTF.

The chain employs TRBV5-4 and TRBJ1-4; D is unclear. Trimming took off 0 bases at V and 8 bases at J, with 11 bases between the two ends. CDR1 is SGHNT and CDR2 is YYREEE in the germline V gene (reference sequence). This CDR3 comprises 14 residues. This chain's CDR3 is CASSLAQYGEKLFF. The CDR3 DNA reads as TGTGCCAGCAGCTTGGCGCAGTACGGGGAAAAACTGTTTTTT.

V gene TRBV4-1 combines with J gene TRBJ1-1; 7 nucleotides align to TRBD1. Trimming cost V 4 bases and J 0 bases; bases outside gene matches: 2. The germline CDR1 and CDR2 sequences are MGHRA and YSYEKL. This CDR3 spans 14 amino acids. The CDR3 nucleotides are TGCGCCAGCAGCCCGGGACAGATGAACACTGAAGCTTTCTTT. This translates into CASSPGQMNTEAFF.

CDR3 region: CASSKGQAIMNTEAFF. The DNA for the CDR3 is TGTGCCAGCAGCAAGGGACAGGCAATCATGAACACTGAAGCTTTCTTT. This sequence joins TRBV7-8 and TRBJ1-1; 8 bases match TRBD1. Germline lookup yields CDR1 SGHVS and CDR2 FQNEAQ. The CDR3 covers 16 residues. The trim removed 5 bases at V and 0 bases at J, leaving 8 bases unmatched.

The chain combines TRBV7-9 with TRBJ1-4; TRBD1 aligns across 8 bases. CDR3 length: 14 amino acids. V dropped 1 base and J dropped 7; count of bases not matched to a gene: 2. The germline V gene encodes CDR1 SEHNR and CDR2 FQNEAQ (reference sequence). The CDR3 DNA reads as TGTGCCAGCAGCTTAGTGGGGACAGGTGAAAAACTGTTTTTT. Translation: CASSLVGTGEKLFF.

CDR3 protein: CASSPRNDRAYEQYF. The CDR3 DNA sequence: TGTGCCAGCAGCCCCCGGAACGACAGGGCCTACGAGCAGTACTTC. The chain uses TRBV5-4 and TRBJ2-7, with 7 nucleotides matching TRBD1. The CDR3 is made up of 15 amino acids. Germline loops: CDR1 SGHNT, CDR2 YYREEE (reference sequence). Losses at the gene ends were 4 bases for V and 2 bases for J; bases not matched to a gene: 9.

This clone was observed a single time. The rearrangement joins TRBV3-1 (or the pseudogene TRBV3-2) to TRBJ2-7; 8 bases map to TRBD1. The germline V gene encodes CDR1 LGHDT and CDR2 YNNKEL (reference sequence). The V gene end was trimmed by 1 base and the J gene end by 3 bases; junction bases not matched to a gene: 5. The CDR3 consists of 15 residues. The CDR3 spells CASSQVWTGNYEQYF. CDR3 nucleotide sequence: TGTGCCAGCAGCCAAGTGTGGACAGGGAACTACGAGCAGTACTTC.

V and J are TRBV7-9 and TRBJ2-7; TRBD1 aligns across 7 bases. The CDR3 contains 14 residues. Losses at the gene ends were 5 bases for V and 2 bases for J; bases not matched to a gene: 6. Per germline, CDR1 SEHNR and CDR2 FQNEAQ (reference sequence). The CDR3 DNA reads TGTGCCAGCAGCCCGGGACAGACCCCCTACGAGCAGTACTTC. Its protein is CASSPGQTPYEQYF.

The rearrangement links TRBV6-6 to TRBJ1-1, with 8 bases identical to TRBD1. V was pared by 8 bases and J by 0 bases, with 5 bases of the junction left unmatched. This CDR3 is 14 amino acids long. Germline values: CDR1 MNHNY, CDR2 SVGAGI (reference sequence). The CDR3 sequence is CASGLGQVNTEAFF. The CDR3 DNA is TGTGCCAGCGGTCTGGGACAGGTGAACACTGAAGCTTTCTTT.